The next 2 T cell receptor beta chains were all read from a single sample in a study of T cells after yellow fever vaccination. TCRdb used MiXCR to reprocess the 5' RACE reads, holding one entry per CDR3 protein. The table lists 310,000 or so distinct CDR3 sequences, roughly 3.5% of them singletons. The input for sequencing was PBMCs, taken on the day of the yellow fever booster vaccination. The receptors were gathered from a man between 18 and 29 years old who received the YFV17D yellow fever vaccine.

This clonotype has a count of ten or more. The CDR3 DNA reads TGTGCCAGCAGGGGACCATTAGGCCTGCCGAGCAATGAGCAGTTCTTC. It encodes CASRGPLGLPSNEQFF. The chain recombines TRBV6-2 or TRBV6-3 with TRBJ2-1; D tentatively reads TRBD1 or TRBD2 (5 bases each). Trimming stripped 6 bases from V and 6 bases from J, with 21 bases between. The germline CDR1 and CDR2 sequences are MNHEY and SVGEGT. The CDR3 has 16 amino acids.

The chain uses TRBV20-1 and TRBJ1-2; D possibly corresponds to TRBD1 (5 bases). CDR3 length: 12 amino acids. V shed 6 bases and J shed 8 bases, with 16 bases lying between them. Per germline, CDR1 DFQATT and CDR2 SNEGSKA (reference sequence). The CDR3: CSAPLSGAGYTF. The CDR3 DNA follows: TGCAGTGCGCCCCTCAGCGGGGCAGGCTACACCTTC.